This T cell receptor beta chain was obtained from a study of T cell responses to AZD1222 COVID-19 vaccine. On the study more broadly: Analysis merged second doses at about 4 or about 12 weeks.

Overall study findings and caveats: In the spike-specific TCR repertoire, nearly half reportedly target unmutated variant regions. The number of AZD1222 recipients seropositive at baseline was only five to seven. Repertoires were collected only later (after the peak T cell response had occurred).

This clone is a singleton in its sample. Its antigen is as yet unknown. Profiled with immunoSEQ multiplex PCR; TCRdb holds only in-frame clones, not every one. The sample carries 130,000 or so clones, 93% recorded once. This CDR3 has 16 residues. The ends were cut back, 6 bases at V and 0 bases at J, with 12 bases in the middle. Germline-derived CDR1 and CDR2 are SGHVS and FNYEAQ. The chain links TRBV7-6 to TRBJ1-6; unclear D gene. Sequences were derived from peripheral blood, sampled on day 0 of AZD1222 vaccination. The sequence came from an adult in good health. This CDR3 is CASRATSDSYNSPLHF. CDR3 bases: TGTGCCAGCAGAGCGACTAGTGACTCCTATAATTCACCCCTCCACTTT.